A single sample is the source of the 18 T cell receptor beta chains below, sequenced in a study of T cells after yellow fever vaccination. TCRdb fed the 5' RACE reads into MiXCR, producing one record per CDR3 protein. This sample has under 700,000 distinct CDR3 sequences, with about a sixth found just once. Sequencing used PBMCs, obtained around 5 days after the first yellow fever vaccination. The receptors were sampled from a man aged 18-30 years who received the YFV17D yellow fever vaccine.

The chain links TRBV12-3 or TRBV12-4 to TRBJ2-6; TRBD1 aligns across 10 bases. V lost 6 bases, J lost 16 bases, and 9 bases stayed unmatched. The CDR3 loop spans 13 amino acids. DNA of the CDR3: TGTGCCAGCAGGCAGCCCGGGACAGGGGTTCTGACTTTC. It codes for CASRQPGTGVLTF.

For the CDR3, the DNA is TGCAGTGCCGCCAACTCAGGGGGCAACACTGAAGCTTTCTTT. This codes for CSAANSGGNTEAFF. The J gene is TRBJ1-1, the V gene TRBV20-1; 8 bases are a match to TRBD1. Germline-derived CDR1 and CDR2 are DFQATT and SNEGSKA (reference sequence). The V and J ends lost 6 bases and 2 bases, in that order; junction bases with no gene match: 8. The CDR3 spans 14 residues.

This clonotype was seen only a few times. The chain links TRBV27 to TRBJ2-5, with no clear D. Germline V CDR1 and CDR2: MNHEY, SMNVEV (reference sequence). The CDR3 is 12 amino acids. Between the trimmed V and J ends, which lost 4 bases and 8 bases, there was a span of 11 bases. In nucleotides, the CDR3 is TGTGCCAGCAGTTCCGCGAGGAGAACCCAGTACTTC. Its translation is CASSSARRTQYF.

This rearrangement joins TRBV7-9 to TRBJ2-1; either TRBD1 or TRBD2 may fit D (5 bases each). Per germline, CDR1 SEHNR and CDR2 FQNEAQ (reference sequence). The CDR3 consists of 15 residues. Trimming left V 2 bases short and J 9 bases short, with 17 bases between. CDR3 sequence (DNA): TGTGCCAGCAGCTTATGGGGGAAGGGGATGGTTGAGCAGTTCTTC. It encodes CASSLWGKGMVEQFF.

The chain carries TRBV5-1 and TRBJ2-1, with a possible D match to TRBD2 (6 bases). The V gene's germline CDR1 is SGHRS and CDR2 YFSETQ. The CDR3 sequence is 14 residues long. V lost 6 bases, J lost 4 bases, and 14 bases lay in between. The CDR3 DNA reads as TGCGCCAGCAAGTCCTCGGGGGAGTACAATGAGCAGTTCTTC. Encoded protein: CASKSSGEYNEQFF.

The rearrangement joins TRBV20-1 to TRBJ1-4, with D uncertain. This CDR3 region has 11 residues. V was trimmed by 2 bases and J by 11 bases, leaving 9 bases between them. Germline V CDR1 and CDR2: DFQATT, SNEGSKA (reference sequence). CDR3 nucleotide sequence: TGCAGTGCTAGACCGGGAGACAAACTGTTTTTT. The encoded protein is CSARPGDKLFF.

V is TRBV10-3 and J is TRBJ2-1; no clear D. Per the germline V gene, CDR1 is ENHRY and CDR2 is SYGVKD. CDR3 length: 13 amino acids. Trimming took off 6 bases at V and 5 bases at J, with 11 bases between the two ends. Here the CDR3 reads CAIRSTENNEQFF. Here the CDR3 DNA reads TGTGCCATCAGGTCGACGGAAAACAATGAGCAGTTCTTC.

This clonotype was observed many times. V is TRBV5-6 and J is TRBJ2-1, with D tentatively TRBD1 or TRBD2 (5 bases each). The CDR3 has 13 amino acids. Deletions cut 6 bases from V and 10 bases from J, with 17 bases between. In germline, CDR1 is SGHDT, CDR2 YYEEEE. The CDR3 region is CASTPPGPREQFF. The CDR3, as DNA: TGTGCCAGCACCCCCCCGGGGCCCCGGGAGCAGTTCTTC.

V gene TRBV5-1 combines with J gene TRBJ2-3, with D unresolved. This CDR3 has 14 amino acids. The V gene lost 7 bases and the J gene lost 3 bases, with 15 bases spanning the gap. CDR1 is SGHRS, CDR2 YFSETQ, per germline. Here the CDR3 reads CASGSAKTTDTQYF. CDR3 sequence (DNA): TGCGCCAGCGGATCGGCCAAGACGACAGATACGCAGTATTTT.

This clonotype was recorded a few times. The rearrangement joins TRBV5-6 to TRBJ1-1; D is undetermined. Germline V gene lookup returns CDR1 SGHDT and CDR2 YYEEEE. The CDR3 has 14 amino acids. V lost 1 base and J lost 2, with 9 bases in between. The CDR3 nucleotides are TGTGCCAGCAGCTTGTCTAACGACAACACTGAAGCTTTCTTT. Residues: CASSLSNDNTEAFF.

There are a few counts of this clonotype. This chain links TRBV7-3 with TRBJ2-2; 15 bases line up with TRBD2. CDR1 is SGHTA and CDR2 is FQGTGA in the germline V gene. With V trimmed by 5 bases and J by 2 bases, 6 bases remained unmatched. This CDR3 has 18 residues. The CDR3 coding sequence is TGTGCCAGCAGCGCCGGACTAGCGGGGGGGCCTAACACCGGGGAGCTGTTTTTT. This gives the protein CASSAGLAGGPNTGELFF.

This clonotype was seen a few times. A read error may produce the germline difference seen at one junction end. The V call is TRBV5-1, the J call TRBJ2-2; D perhaps matches TRBD2 (7 bases). Germline values: CDR1 SGHRS, CDR2 YFSETQ. This CDR3 spans 16 amino acids. CDR3 residues: CASSLEQGGNTGELSF. CDR3 sequence (DNA): TGCGCCAGCAGCTTGGAACAGGGAGGGAACACCGGGGAGCTGTCTTTT.

This clonotype was picked up many times. J is TRBJ2-5 and V is TRBV20-1; D gene ambiguous. The CDR3 has 13 amino acids. The germline gives CDR1 DFQATT, CDR2 SNEGSKA (reference sequence). Trimming cost V 5 bases and J 2 bases, with 12 bases left between them. As DNA, the CDR3 is TGCAGTGCTGATACGGCCGTACAAGAGACCCAGTACTTC. This translates into CSADTAVQETQYF.

This chain connects TRBV19 to TRBJ2-3; D may be TRBD1 (5 bases). The CDR3 is 15 residues long. Trimming removed 1 base at V and 6 bases at J, with 14 bases between. Germline CDR1 LNHDA, CDR2 SQIVND (reference sequence). The CDR3 loop reads CASSIGAGKGDTQYF. The CDR3 DNA reads as TGTGCCAGTAGTATAGGGGCCGGAAAGGGGGATACGCAGTATTTT.

This clonotype was detected only a few times. This chain connects TRBV12-3 or TRBV12-4 to TRBJ2-7, with D perhaps matching TRBD1 (5 bases). The V end was cut by 3 bases, the J end by 4 bases, with 13 bases between. This CDR3 spans 14 amino acids. CDR3 in amino acids: CASSFGQGRYEQYF. DNA of the CDR3: TGTGCCAGCAGTTTTGGGCAGGGAAGATACGAGCAGTACTTC.

This clonotype has only a few counts. The chain combines TRBV10-3 with TRBJ1-2; TRBD1 matches at 10 bases. Germline V gene lookup returns CDR1 ENHRY and CDR2 SYGVKD. V lost 5 bases, J lost 2 bases, and 2 bases stayed unmatched. The CDR3 has 14 residues. CDR3 sequence: CAISSDRGNYGYTF. The CDR3, as DNA: TGTGCCATCAGTTCGGACAGGGGGAACTATGGCTACACCTTC.

This clonotype was counted between two and nine times. The chain is built from TRBV23-1 and TRBJ2-4; 13 bases align to TRBD2. TRBV23-1 is an ORF, and what it does is uncertain. J gave up 9 bases and V 4 bases, and 9 bases lay outside the gene matches. This CDR3 spans 16 amino acids. The CDR3 coding sequence is TGCGCCAGCAGTCCAAGCAAGACTAGCGGGGGGAGCATTCAGTACTTC. Translated: CASSPSKTSGGSIQYF.

A remark on this clonotype: A much larger clone sits a single nucleotide away, making a read error possible. The DNA of the CDR3 is TGCAGTGCTAGCGGGGTAGCGGGGGGGCCAAATGAGCAGTTCTTC. This encodes CSASGVAGGPNEQFF. The rearrangement links TRBV20-1 to TRBJ2-1; TRBD2 matches at 11 bases. Germline trimming cut 3 bases from V and 7 bases from J; bases unmatched to any gene: 8. Germline V gene data show CDR1 as DFQATT and CDR2 as SNEGSKA (reference sequence). There are 15 residues in the CDR3.